Each of the 21 T cell receptor beta chains below was sequenced from the same sample in a study of T cell changes during pregnancy in multiple sclerosis. Clones were read by immunoSEQ multiplex PCR, and TCRdb kept only the in-frame ones, dropping some. There are 48,000 or so clones in the sample; roughly 92% occur only once, and approximately 0.91% lies in the top ten. Specimen: CD4+ T cells from peripheral blood mononuclear cells, collected in the second trimester of pregnancy. The source of these receptors is a female donor in good health, enrolled as a control in a pregnancy study.

The CDR3 coding sequence is TGTGCCAGCCTGGACAGGGGCACTGAAGCTTTCTTT. Translated: CASLDRGTEAFF. The V gene is TRBV6-1, the J gene TRBJ1-1, with 9 bases identical to TRBD1. V lost 8 bases and J lost 4; bases outside the gene matches: 2. There are 12 residues in the CDR3. Germline V gene sequence: CDR1 MNHNS, CDR2 SASEGT.

This clone showed up just once. The rearrangement joins TRBV7-2 to TRBJ2-7; D unclear. The CDR3 is 14 residues long. Trimming took off 2 bases at V and 5 bases at J, with 13 bases between the two ends. Germline V gives CDR1 SGHTA, CDR2 FQGNSA. CDR3 DNA sequence: TGTGCCAGCAGCTTAAATTATTATATTAACGAGCAGTACTTC. Translation gives CASSLNYYINEQYF.

The chain employs TRBV16 and TRBJ2-7; weak D call: TRBD1 (5 bases). Trimming left V 3 bases short and J 3 bases short, with 9 bases between. Germline assignment: CDR1 KGHSY and CDR2 FQNENV. CDR3 length: 13 residues. The CDR3 bases are TGTGCCAGCAGCCATAGACAGTACTACGAGCAGTACTTC. This translates into CASSHRQYYEQYF.

V is TRBV28 and J is TRBJ1-1, with a possible D match to TRBD1 (6 bases). The germline CDR1 and CDR2 sequences are MDHEN and SYDVKM. V shed 10 bases and J shed 4 bases, with 19 bases lying between them. The CDR3 is 14 residues long. The CDR3 reads CAISGVNWGTEAFF. The CDR3 DNA reads as TGTGCCATCTCAGGGGTTAACTGGGGCACTGAAGCTTTCTTT.

CDR3 loop: CTSSQSGTSGGYNEQFF. The CDR3, as DNA: TGCACCAGCAGCCAGTCCGGGACTAGCGGGGGCTACAATGAGCAGTTCTTC. This rearrangement joins TRBV1 to TRBJ2-1; no DNA check was done on the table's D call, TRBD2. TRBV1 is a listed pseudogene. The CDR3 consists of 17 residues.

The chain uses TRBV4-2 and TRBJ2-3, with D possibly matching TRBD2 (6 bases). The V end lost 0 bases, the J end lost 1 base, and 11 bases lay between the germline ends. Per germline, CDR1 LGHNA and CDR2 YNFKEQ. The CDR3 is 16 residues long. CDR3 sequence reads: CASSQELSSGTDTQYF. For the CDR3, the DNA is TGTGCCAGCAGCCAAGAGCTCTCTAGCGGCACAGATACGCAGTATTTT.

The genes are TRBV4-1 and TRBJ2-7; a possible D gene is TRBD1 (6 bases). The CDR3 spans 15 residues. V gave up 1 base and J gave up 9 bases, with 19 bases separating them. Germline loops: CDR1 MGHRA, CDR2 YSYEKL. The CDR3 here is CASSQAPRGNSGQYF. The CDR3 region has the DNA TGCGCCAGCAGCCAAGCTCCCAGGGGAAACAGCGGGCAGTACTTC.

The rearrangement links TRBV11-2 to TRBJ2-1, with 7 positions matching TRBD2. Germline V gene sequence: CDR1 SGHAT, CDR2 FQNNGV. V lost 5 bases, J lost 11 bases, and 9 bases stayed unmatched. The CDR3 has 13 amino acids. In DNA form, the CDR3 reads TGTGCCAGCAGCCTAACCGGACTAGGGCAGCAGTTCTTC. Protein product: CASSLTGLGQQFF.

DNA of the CDR3: TGTGCCAGCAGAAGGGACAGGGGAGTAGCAGATACGCAGTATTTT. The encoded protein is CASRRDRGVADTQYF. The genes are TRBV6-4 and TRBJ2-3; 10 bases are a match to TRBD1. CDR3 length equals 15 residues. J was trimmed by 4 bases and V by 6 bases; bases with no gene match: 7. Germline-derived CDR1 and CDR2 are MRHNA and SNTAGT.

This chain connects TRBV7-6 to TRBJ2-6, with D possibly being TRBD1 (6 bases). The CDR3 covers 17 residues. Germline V gives CDR1 SGHVS, CDR2 FNYEAQ. The V end lost 4 bases, the J end lost 1 base, and 14 bases lay between the germline ends. CDR3 DNA: TGTGCCAGCAGCTCGTTACAGGGTAGATCTGGGGCCAACGTCCTGACTTTC. Amino acids: CASSSLQGRSGANVLTF.

The chain combines TRBV6-1 with TRBJ2-7; 10 nucleotides line up with TRBD2. Germline CDR1 MNHNS, CDR2 SASEGT. With V trimmed by 2 bases and J by 7 bases, 11 bases remained unmatched. This CDR3 contains 16 residues. CDR3 sequence: CASSEPGLAAMGEQYF. CDR3 DNA: TGTGCCAGCAGTGAACCAGGACTAGCGGCCATGGGGGAGCAGTACTTC.

V usage is TRBV19 and J usage is TRBJ2-4, with 8 bases matching TRBD2. Germline values: CDR1 LNHDA, CDR2 SQIVND (reference sequence). The CDR3 totals 16 residues. With V trimmed by 5 bases and J by 2 bases, 8 bases remained unmatched. CDR3 nucleotide sequence: TGTGCCAGTAGTTCCGGGACTAGACTCACCAAAAACATTCAGTACTTC. Translating gives CASSSGTRLTKNIQYF.

This chain uses TRBV6-1 with TRBJ2-3; TRBD2 aligns across 7 bases. V was clipped by 7 bases and J by 1 base; unmatched bases: 8. CDR1 is MNHNS and CDR2 is SASEGT in the germline V gene. The CDR3 runs 15 residues. DNA of the CDR3: TGTGCCAGCATCCTCAGCGGGACCGGCACAGATACGCAGTATTTT. Protein product: CASILSGTGTDTQYF.

The chain combines TRBV6-5 with TRBJ2-7; possible D gene TRBD1, 6 bases. The V end lost 5 bases, the J end lost 2 bases, and 16 bases lay between the germline ends. Germline CDR1 reads MNHEY; CDR2 reads SVGAGI. The CDR3 has 15 amino acids. The CDR3 bases are TGTGCCAGCAGTGGAAACAGGGCGAGGGCCTACGAGCAGTACTTC. Protein: CASSGNRARAYEQYF.

This chain's CDR3 is CASSLTLAVSGDEQYF. The CDR3 coding sequence is TGTGCCAGCAGCTTAACATTAGCGGTTTCGGGGGACGAGCAGTACTTC. The chain has TRBV7-2 and TRBJ2-7, with D possibly matching TRBD2 (6 bases). Trimming took 2 bases from V and 5 from J, leaving 19 bases between them. The germline gives CDR1 SGHTA, CDR2 FQGNSA. The CDR3 totals 16 residues.

V usage is TRBV28 and J usage is TRBJ1-2; TRBD1 aligns across 10 bases. CDR1 is MDHEN, CDR2 SYDVKM, per germline. V shed 6 bases and J 1 base; nucleotides not matched to a gene: 2. CDR3 length: 14 amino acids. In nucleotides, the CDR3 is TGTGCCAGCAGACGGACAGGGGGTAACTATGGCTACACCTTC. Encoded protein: CASRRTGGNYGYTF.

The rearrangement joins TRBV9 to TRBJ2-3; TRBD1 matches 7 bases. Trimming took 4 bases from V and 5 from J; bases not matched to a gene: 7. CDR1 is SGDLS and CDR2 is YYNGEE in the germline V gene. CDR3 length: 14 amino acids. CDR3 bases: TGTGCCAGCAGCCCCCGGACAGGACAAGATACGCAGTATTTT. This sequence encodes CASSPRTGQDTQYF.

This clone was found once. The chain links TRBV7-9 to TRBJ1-4, with 7 bases that match TRBD1. The germline V gene has CDR1 SEHNR and CDR2 FQNEAQ (reference sequence). The length of the CDR3 is 17 residues. Losses at the gene ends were 6 bases for V and 3 bases for J; bases not matched to a gene: 13. CDR3 sequence reads: CASSFRDITGANEKLFF. CDR3 DNA sequence: TGTGCCAGCAGTTTTCGGGATATTACAGGGGCTAATGAAAAACTGTTTTTT.

The rearrangement links TRBV28 to TRBJ2-4; D is perhaps TRBD2 (5 bases). The CDR3 runs to 11 residues. Deletions cut 5 bases from V and 8 bases from J, with 7 bases between. CDR1 MDHEN and CDR2 SYDVKM come from the germline V gene. CDR3 loop: CASSPRDIQYF. CDR3 nucleotide sequence: TGTGCCAGCAGTCCGAGGGACATTCAGTACTTC. Using reference TRBV28 and TRBJ2-4 for the parts outside the CDR3, the full variable domain is DVKVTQSSRYLVKRTGEKVFLECVQDMDHENMFWYRQDPGLGLRLIYFSYDVKMKEKGDIPEGYSVSREKKERFSLILESASTNQTSMYLCASSPRDIQYFGAGTRLSVL.

The chain is built from TRBV30 and TRBJ1-1, with D possibly being TRBD1 (6 bases). Trimming took off 0 bases at V and 6 bases at J, with 17 bases between the two ends. Germline V gene sequence: CDR1 GTSNPN, CDR2 SVGIG (reference sequence). The CDR3 consists of 15 residues. The CDR3: CAWSVLGGRGSEAFF. In DNA form, the CDR3 reads TGTGCCTGGAGTGTACTGGGGGGGCGAGGGTCTGAAGCTTTCTTT.

The V gene is TRBV2, the J gene TRBJ1-1; D gene uncertain. Germline V gives CDR1 SNHLY, CDR2 FYNNEI. The V end was cut by 7 bases, the J end by 5 bases, with 14 bases between. The CDR3 extends over 13 amino acids. The CDR3 protein is CASINPLRTEAFF. As DNA, the CDR3 is TGTGCCAGCATTAACCCTTTGAGGACTGAAGCTTTCTTT.